Each of the 10 T cell receptor beta chains below was sequenced from the same sample in a study of Ad26.COV2.S vaccination and SARS-CoV-2 variants (dated by TCRdb to about 2021). Receptor amplification or capture employed the immunoSEQ multiplex PCR assay. As stored in TCRdb, this immuneACCESS dataset retains in-frame rearrangements with V and J assigned. A fraction of the clones does not appear; measured against another copy, unresolved V genes explain less than half of the discrepancy, and the remainder lacks a known reason. This sample comprises about 280,000 clones, 80% to 90% of them detected only once. The ten top clones hold 2.5% to 3.5% of the sample. The treatment or condition label for this specimen denotes: some 20 received Ad26.COV2.S at low or high dose, single or two shots; roughly 5 received placebo; per-sample allocation not given. For vaccine and placebo recipients, the sequenced repertoires came from samples collected on day 63 after the first injection.

The specimen was peripheral blood, collected in a trial of Ad26.COV2.S vaccine versus placebo. The receptors derive from a person between 18 and 59 years old who received the Ad26.COV2.S COVID-19 vaccine or a placebo.

The V call is TRBV10-1, the J call TRBJ2-1; D is unresolved. This CDR3 has 13 residues. V lost 8 bases and J 9 bases, leaving 17 bases between the germline ends. From germline, CDR1 is WNHNN and CDR2 SYGVQD (reference sequence). The chain's CDR3 is CASERKYKGEQFF. CDR3 sequence (DNA): TGCGCCAGCGAAAGAAAGTACAAGGGTGAGCAGTTCTTC.

Points on this clone: This sample includes further DNA sequences coding for the same CDR3. The chain recombines TRBV7-9 with TRBJ1-1; weak D call: TRBD1 (6 bases). Germline V gene sequence: CDR1 SEHNR, CDR2 FQNEAQ (reference sequence). This CDR3 region has 13 residues. The V end lost 3 bases, the J end lost 1 base, and 6 bases lay between the germline ends. The CDR3 reads CASSLGQNTEAFF. CDR3 in DNA: TGTGCCAGCAGCTTGGGACAGAACACTGAAGCTTTCTTT.

V gene TRBV12-5 combines with J gene TRBJ1-3; no firm D call. This CDR3 is built from 15 residues. Trimming took off 4 bases at V and 1 base at J, with 11 bases between the two ends. From germline, CDR1 is LGHNT and CDR2 FRNRAP. As DNA, the CDR3 is TGTGCTAGTGGTTCGCCCGATAAATCTGGAAACACCATATATTTT. It encodes CASGSPDKSGNTIYF.

The chain combines TRBV30 with TRBJ2-5, with 14 bases matching TRBD2. Unmatched junction bases numbered 6, after V lost 3 bases and J lost 12 bases. Looked up from germline, CDR1 is GTSNPN and CDR2 is SVGIG (reference sequence). This CDR3 has 13 residues. The CDR3 loop reads CAWSGTSGGPKYF. The CDR3 DNA sequence: TGTGCCTGGAGCGGGACTAGCGGGGGACCCAAGTACTTC.

The J gene is TRBJ2-3, the V gene TRBV14; D is possibly TRBD1 (5 bases). V shed 2 bases and J shed 12 bases, with 12 bases lying between them. Germline V gene lookup returns CDR1 SGHDN and CDR2 FVKESK. There are 12 residues in the CDR3. The CDR3 loop is CASSQNFGAQYF. The CDR3 nucleotides are TGTGCCAGCAGCCAAAACTTTGGGGCACAGTATTTT.

This clone turned up a few times. The chain joins TRBV3-1 (or the pseudogene TRBV3-2) to TRBJ2-7, with a weak D call TRBD2 (6 bases). V lost 4 bases, J lost 4 bases, and 20 bases lay in between. Germline V gene data show CDR1 as LGHDT and CDR2 as YNNKEL (reference sequence). This CDR3 comprises 16 residues. CDR3 residues: CASSLGPPGLTYEQYF. The CDR3 DNA is TGTGCCAGCAGCCTGGGGCCACCGGGACTGACTTACGAGCAGTACTTC.

The CDR3 loop reads CASSLDWGSYEQYF. The CDR3, as DNA: TGCGCCAGCAGCTTGGATTGGGGATCCTACGAGCAGTACTTC. This chain joins TRBV5-1 and TRBJ2-7; D is unclear. The length of the CDR3 is 14 residues. V lost 0 bases and J lost 1, with 8 bases in between. CDR1 is SGHRS and CDR2 is YFSETQ in the germline V gene.

This clone was seen once. The rearrangement uses TRBV5-1 and TRBJ1-3; D is possibly TRBD1 (5 bases). V was cut by 0 bases and J by 0 bases, with 7 bases left in between. Looked up from germline, CDR1 is SGHRS and CDR2 is YFSETQ. This CDR3 has 15 residues. As DNA, the CDR3 is TGCGCCAGCAGCTTGGAGGGGAGCTCTGGAAACACCATATATTTT. This sequence encodes CASSLEGSSGNTIYF.

This clone was observed a few times. This chain joins TRBV4-2 and TRBJ1-5; D unclear. The CDR3 totals 14 residues. The ends were cut back, 3 bases at V and 4 bases at J, with 10 bases in the middle. In germline, CDR1 is LGHNA, CDR2 YNFKEQ. The CDR3 spells CASSQELVNQPQHF. The DNA for the CDR3 is TGTGCCAGCAGCCAGGAACTAGTAAATCAGCCCCAGCATTTT.

DNA of the CDR3: TGTGCCTGGAGCCTTGGACTAGCTTCAGACGAGCAGTTCTTC. It translates to CAWSLGLASDEQFF. The gene calls are TRBV30 and TRBJ2-1; TRBD2 matches at 8 bases. The trim removed 3 bases at V and 10 bases at J, leaving 11 bases unmatched. The CDR3 covers 14 residues. Germline V gives CDR1 GTSNPN, CDR2 SVGIG (reference sequence).